This T cell receptor beta chain is from a study of tissue T cells after allogeneic stem cell transplantation (dated by TCRdb to the early 2020s). About the full investigation: The study profiled TCR beta repertoires in many tissues obtained from research autopsies of patients with and without GVHD, and also in mouse models of GVHD. On the human side, the study was prospective and observational, with no blinding or randomization. Overall study results and their limits: Few T cell clones were found to be shared across patients, but shared repertoire signatures across patients were revealed in a tissue-specific fashion by motif-based clustering. The study did not determine which tissue TCRs were alloreactive or antigen-specific, and some clones might have been persisting host cells. Within patients, how anatomically similar tissues were was a major factor shaping TCR repertoire composition, regardless of disease or transplant status. In both patients and mice, T cells from blood and spleen picked up only a limited part of the TCR repertoire that was detected in tissues. The patient cohort was small and clinically heterogeneous, and sampling depth was acknowledged as a limitation.

The time point label here, explained by the study, means: mouse harvest day 7 after allogeneic transplant. Mouse grafts combined 10^7 T-cell-depleted bone marrow cells with 10^6 splenic CD5+ T cells, given via tail vein injection. A major MHC-mismatch B6 (H2b) into BALB/c (H2d) model was used to model mouse GVHD, and tissues were profiled at day 7 or 14. Mouse tissues and retro-orbital blood were harvested on day 7 or 14 post-transplant using separate sterile tools per animal; livers were flushed beforehand. Before genomic DNA was isolated with the DNeasy Blood & Tissue Kit, mouse tissues were minced with razor blades in buffered saline. Worth noting for this clone: Its cognate antigen has yet to be identified. As a mouse receptor, it takes its gene names and germline sequences from the mouse.

Preparation of the library involved the immunoSEQ multiplex PCR assay. Adaptive Biotechnologies performed TCRbeta CDR3 sequencing at survey depth and reported CDR3 sequences, V/J genes, productive frequency, and template counts. Amplification of TCR beta CDR3 regions was performed from genomic DNA rather than from RNA. Under the source paper's analysis protocol: Jensen-Shannon divergence was used to quantify pairwise repertoire overlap between tissues, with a value of 1 meaning complete divergence and a value of 0 meaning identical repertoires. Based on pairwise JSD values, tissues were grouped by single-linkage agglomerative hierarchical clustering, and the results were shown as dendrograms. GLIPH2 was run on all patient samples with simulation_depth 1000, kmer_min_depth 3 and cdr3_length_cutoff 8, and groups with more than two unique CDR3s were retained. A standardized tissue-overlap score extrapolated Jaccard GLIPH-group overlap across patients to a standard repertoire size of 1000 clones. Linear mixed-effect models, with tissue as a fixed effect and individual as a random effect, were used to test how diversity related to clinical or experimental variables. The table comes from immuneACCESS by way of TCRdb, which keeps in-frame sequences with V and J called. Part of the clones is missing from these tables; in studies checked, under half for an unresolved V gene and the rest for unknown reasons. V and J calls and clone size are as listed in that table; D and trimming were resolved from the DNA. In all, the sample holds over 6,500 clones, and around 50% of those were seen once. Together, the top ten hold over 7% of the sample.

The sequence derives from a female BALB/c mouse given C57BL/6 T cells with graft-versus-host disease after an allogeneic hematopoietic cell transplant. The sample comprised lymph node tissue.

The CDR3 is CAWSLDANTEVFF. Partial CDR3 DNA: TGTGCCTGGAGTCTAGATGCAAACACAGAAGTCTTC. This chain joins TRBV31 to TRBJ1-1; the D gene assignment is ambiguous. The read halts 1 residue ahead of the CDR3 end, with the missing end drawn from the germline J gene. V drops 0 bases and J drops 0 bases, leaving 5 bases in between. The cysteine opens and the phenylalanine closes a CDR3 of 13 amino acids. Part of the CDR3 DNA is given, 36 bases translated from base 1. Looking up the germline V gene yields CDR1 GKSSPN and CDR2 SITVG.